This TCR beta chain comes out of a study of OX40 agonist ivuxolimab in advanced cancers. Study-wide points: Both blood CD4+ and CD8+ T cells showed clonal growth by week 6 at 0.1 to 3.0 mg/kg.

Trimming took off 4 bases at V and 4 bases at J, with 26 bases between the two ends. This CDR3 spans 18 amino acids. CDR1 and CDR2 from the germline V gene are SEHNR and FQNEAQ (reference sequence). Profiled with immunoSEQ multiplex PCR; TCRdb holds only in-frame clones, not every one. The table includes some 58,000 clones, around four fifths detected once. On this clone itself: Its antigen is unknown.

The sequence derives from an adult with an advanced solid tumor such as melanoma, head and neck, liver or kidney cancer. This specimen was CD4+ or CD8+ T cells sorted from blood, taken in a trial of the OX40 agonist ivuxolimab. This sequence joins TRBV7-9 and TRBJ2-7, with D perhaps matching TRBD1 or TRBD2 (5 bases each). Here the CDR3 reads CASSSDTIRDAVSYEQYF. In nucleotides, the CDR3 is TGTGCCAGCAGCTCCGATACCATCAGGGACGCCGTCTCGTACGAGCAGTACTTC.